The clone carrying this T cell receptor beta chain has just one count. Its antigen is currently unknown. V was pared by 5 bases and J by 5 bases, with 16 bases between. The V gene's germline CDR1 is SEHNR and CDR2 FQNEAQ (reference sequence). The CDR3 is 14 residues long. The source of the sample is a study of OX40 agonist ivuxolimab in advanced cancers. Overall study context: An agonistic human IgG2 monoclonal antibody against OX40 (CD134) was given. Partial responses were observed in three patients, of whom one had hepatocellular carcinoma and two had cutaneous melanoma. Study-level results: With doses of 0.1-3.0 mg/kg, partial responders showed among the lowest clonal expansion. Dose levels from 0.1 to 3.0 mg/kg saw CD4+ and CD8+ blood T cells expand clonally by week 6.

Libraries were prepared by immunoSEQ multiplex PCR; TCRdb keeps only in-frame clonotypes and omits some of them. The sample carries tens of thousands of clones, 89% recorded once. The sequencing here drew on CD4+ or CD8+ T cells sorted from blood, taken in a trial of the OX40 agonist ivuxolimab. The rearrangement joins TRBV7-9 to TRBJ2-7; TRBD1 might be the D (7 bases). The sequence came from an adult with an advanced solid tumor such as melanoma, head and neck, liver or kidney cancer. The CDR3 region is CASSLRQGGNEQYF. The CDR3 DNA sequence: TGTGCCAGCAGCCTAAGACAGGGAGGCAACGAGCAGTACTTC.